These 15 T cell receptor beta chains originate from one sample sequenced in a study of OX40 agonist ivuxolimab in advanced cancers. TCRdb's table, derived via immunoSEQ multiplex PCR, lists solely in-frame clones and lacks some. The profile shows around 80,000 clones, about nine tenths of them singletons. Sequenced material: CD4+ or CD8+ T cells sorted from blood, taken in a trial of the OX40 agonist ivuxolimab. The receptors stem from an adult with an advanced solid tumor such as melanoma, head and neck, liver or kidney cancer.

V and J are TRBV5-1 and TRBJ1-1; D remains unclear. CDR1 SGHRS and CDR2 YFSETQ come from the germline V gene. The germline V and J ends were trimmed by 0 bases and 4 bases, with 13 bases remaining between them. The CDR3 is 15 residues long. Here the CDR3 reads CASSLVGGFVTEAFF. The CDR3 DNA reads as TGCGCCAGCAGCTTGGTAGGAGGTTTTGTCACTGAAGCTTTCTTT.

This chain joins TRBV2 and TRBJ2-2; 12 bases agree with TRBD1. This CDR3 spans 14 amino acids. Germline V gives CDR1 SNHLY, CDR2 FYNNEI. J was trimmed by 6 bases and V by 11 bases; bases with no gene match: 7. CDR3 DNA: TGTGCCGGCACCGGGACAGGGGGCTCCGGGGAGCTGTTTTTT. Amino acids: CAGTGTGGSGELFF.

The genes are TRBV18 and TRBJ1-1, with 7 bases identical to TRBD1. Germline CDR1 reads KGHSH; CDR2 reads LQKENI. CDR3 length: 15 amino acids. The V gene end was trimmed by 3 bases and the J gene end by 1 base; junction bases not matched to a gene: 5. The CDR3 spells CASSPRQGGNTEAFF. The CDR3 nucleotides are TGTGCCAGCTCACCCCGACAGGGAGGGAACACTGAAGCTTTCTTT.

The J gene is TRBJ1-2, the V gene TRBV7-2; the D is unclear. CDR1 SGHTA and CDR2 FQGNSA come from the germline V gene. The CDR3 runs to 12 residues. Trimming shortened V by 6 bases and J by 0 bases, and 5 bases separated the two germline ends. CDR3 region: CASRRPNYGYTF. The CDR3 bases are TGTGCCAGCAGAAGACCTAACTATGGCTACACCTTC.

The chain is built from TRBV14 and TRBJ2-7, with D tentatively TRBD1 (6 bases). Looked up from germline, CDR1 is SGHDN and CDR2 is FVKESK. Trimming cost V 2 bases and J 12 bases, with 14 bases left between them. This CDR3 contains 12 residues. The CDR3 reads CASSQKTGQRYV. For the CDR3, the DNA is TGTGCCAGCAGCCAAAAAACTGGACAGCGGTACGTC.

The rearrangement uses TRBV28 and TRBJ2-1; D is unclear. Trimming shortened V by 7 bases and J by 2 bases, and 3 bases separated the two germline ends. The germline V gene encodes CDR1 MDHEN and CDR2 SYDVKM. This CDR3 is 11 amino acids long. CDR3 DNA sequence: TGTGCCAGCACCGCCTACAATGAGCAGTTCTTC. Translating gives CASTAYNEQFF.

This chain's CDR3 is CASSISAGGGYEQYF. CDR3 in DNA: TGTGCCAGTAGTATATCAGCGGGAGGGGGGTACGAGCAGTACTTC. The rearrangement uses TRBV19 and TRBJ2-7, with 10 bases identical to TRBD2. J gave up 4 bases and V 2 bases, and 5 bases lay outside the gene matches. Germline V gene sequence: CDR1 LNHDA, CDR2 SQIVND (reference sequence). The CDR3 length is 15 residues. The whole variable domain, filled in from reference TRBV19 and TRBJ2-7, reads DGGITQSPKYLFRKEGQNVTLSCEQNLNHDAMYWYRQDPGQGLRLIYYSQIVNDFQKGDIAEGYSVSREKKESFPLTVTSAQKNPTAFYLCASSISAGGGYEQYFGPGTRLTVT.

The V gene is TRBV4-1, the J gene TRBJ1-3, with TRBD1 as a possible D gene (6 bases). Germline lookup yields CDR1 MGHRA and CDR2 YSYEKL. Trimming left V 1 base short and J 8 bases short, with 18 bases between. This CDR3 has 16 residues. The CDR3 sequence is CASSQAGTRSSDTIYF. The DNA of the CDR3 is TGCGCCAGCAGCCAAGCCGGGACAAGAAGCTCCGACACCATATATTTT.

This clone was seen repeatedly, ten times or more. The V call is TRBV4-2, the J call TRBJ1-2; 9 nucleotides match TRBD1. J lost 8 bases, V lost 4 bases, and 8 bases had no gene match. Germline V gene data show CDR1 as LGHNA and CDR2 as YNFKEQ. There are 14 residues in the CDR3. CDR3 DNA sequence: TGTGCCAGCAGCCTCGGACAGGGGATGTCAGGCTACACCTTC. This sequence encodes CASSLGQGMSGYTF.

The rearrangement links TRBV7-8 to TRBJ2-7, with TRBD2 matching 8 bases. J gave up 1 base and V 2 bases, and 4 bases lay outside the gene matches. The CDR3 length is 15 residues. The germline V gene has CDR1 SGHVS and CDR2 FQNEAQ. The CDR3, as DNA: TGTGCCAGCAGCTTACTGGCTAGCGGGTCCTACGAGCAGTACTTC. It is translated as CASSLLASGSYEQYF.

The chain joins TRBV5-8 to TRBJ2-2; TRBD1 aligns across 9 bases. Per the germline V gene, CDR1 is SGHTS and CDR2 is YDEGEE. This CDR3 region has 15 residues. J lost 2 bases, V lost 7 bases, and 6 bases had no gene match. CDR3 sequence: CASDRQGGNTGELFF. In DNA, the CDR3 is TGTGCCAGCGATAGACAGGGGGGAAACACCGGGGAGCTGTTTTTT.

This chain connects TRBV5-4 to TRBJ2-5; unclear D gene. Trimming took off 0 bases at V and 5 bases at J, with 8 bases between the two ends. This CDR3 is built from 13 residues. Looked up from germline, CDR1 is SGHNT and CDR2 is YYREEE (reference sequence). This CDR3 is CASSLGVWETQYF. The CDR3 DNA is TGTGCCAGCAGCTTGGGGGTGTGGGAGACCCAGTACTTC.

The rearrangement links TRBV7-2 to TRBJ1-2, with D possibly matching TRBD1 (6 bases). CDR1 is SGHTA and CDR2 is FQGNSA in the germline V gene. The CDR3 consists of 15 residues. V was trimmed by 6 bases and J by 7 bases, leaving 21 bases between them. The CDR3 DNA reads TGTGCCAGCAGTACTTACGACAGGATCGGGTTTGGCTACACCTTC. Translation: CASSTYDRIGFGYTF.

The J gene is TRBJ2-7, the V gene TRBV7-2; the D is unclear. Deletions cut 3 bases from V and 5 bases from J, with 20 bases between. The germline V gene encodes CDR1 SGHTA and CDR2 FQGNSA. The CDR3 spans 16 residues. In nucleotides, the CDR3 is TGTGCCAGCAGCTTTTATCCTGGCCTCAGGTCGGACGAGCAGTACTTC. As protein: CASSFYPGLRSDEQYF.

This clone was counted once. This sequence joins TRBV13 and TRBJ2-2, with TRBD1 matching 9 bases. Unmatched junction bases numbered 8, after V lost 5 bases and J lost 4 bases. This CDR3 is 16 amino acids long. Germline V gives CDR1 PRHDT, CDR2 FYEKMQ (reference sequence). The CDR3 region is CASSRRGQGRTGELFF. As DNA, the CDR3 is TGTGCCAGCAGCCGCCGAGGACAGGGGCGCACCGGGGAGCTGTTTTTT.